The 5 T cell receptor beta chains given below trace back to one sample, sequenced in a study of graft-versus-host responses after intestinal transplantation (dated by TCRdb to the early 2020s). Receptor libraries were prepared by the immunoSEQ multiplex PCR assay. In TCRdb, the immuneACCESS table is reduced to in-frame sequences with V and J assigned. These tables do not hold every clone; where another copy was compared, an unresolved V gene accounts for under half, and the others remain unexplained. This sample is represented by just over 14,000 clones; more than 90% of them were singletons. Jointly, the top ten make up about 0.75% of the sample. The sequenced sample was PBMCs, obtained 9 days after transplant. The receptor set was obtained from a human patient who received an intestinal transplant, so some T cells may come from the graft donor.

This clone was found once. The gene calls are TRBV19 and TRBJ2-7; D might be TRBD2 (5 bases). With 6 bases removed from V and 3 bases from J, the gap between germline ends came to 15 bases. The CDR3 consists of 14 residues. CDR1 and CDR2 from the germline V gene are LNHDA and SQIVND (reference sequence). The CDR3 sequence: CASSFQRSNYEQYF. The CDR3 region has the DNA TGTGCCAGTAGCTTCCAGCGGTCTAACTACGAGCAGTACTTC.

The genes are TRBV10-2 and TRBJ1-1; a weak D match, TRBD1 (6 bases). Germline V CDR1 and CDR2: WSHSY, SAAADI. The CDR3 sequence is 15 residues long. V lost 1 base and J 8 bases, leaving 17 bases between the germline ends. CDR3 sequence reads: CASSELGAKTDEAFF. DNA for the CDR3: TGCGCCAGCAGTGAGTTGGGGGCTAAGACAGACGAAGCTTTCTTT.

The chain uses TRBV29-1 and TRBJ2-2, with D unclear. V shed 4 bases and J shed 4 bases, with 10 bases lying between them. The CDR3 extends over 13 amino acids. The germline CDR1 and CDR2 sequences are SQVTM and ANQGSEA. Here the CDR3 reads CSVVEQFTGELFF. For the CDR3, the DNA is TGCAGCGTTGTGGAGCAGTTCACCGGGGAGCTGTTTTTT.

The CDR3 region is CASSIHRDSRDTQYF. CDR3 sequence (DNA): TGTGCCAGTAGTATCCACCGGGACTCCAGAGATACGCAGTATTTT. The genes are TRBV19 and TRBJ2-3, with TRBD2 as a possible D gene (6 bases). The CDR3 sequence is 15 residues long. Germline CDR1 LNHDA, CDR2 SQIVND (reference sequence). V dropped 3 bases and J dropped 5 bases, with 15 bases sitting between them.

The V gene is TRBV13, the J gene TRBJ2-5; D not resolved. The CDR3 has 14 residues. V gave up 5 bases and J gave up 4 bases, with 14 bases separating them. Germline V gene sequence: CDR1 PRHDT, CDR2 FYEKMQ (reference sequence). This CDR3 is CASSQNMGRETQYF. The CDR3 DNA is TGTGCCAGCAGCCAAAACATGGGCCGAGAGACCCAGTACTTC.